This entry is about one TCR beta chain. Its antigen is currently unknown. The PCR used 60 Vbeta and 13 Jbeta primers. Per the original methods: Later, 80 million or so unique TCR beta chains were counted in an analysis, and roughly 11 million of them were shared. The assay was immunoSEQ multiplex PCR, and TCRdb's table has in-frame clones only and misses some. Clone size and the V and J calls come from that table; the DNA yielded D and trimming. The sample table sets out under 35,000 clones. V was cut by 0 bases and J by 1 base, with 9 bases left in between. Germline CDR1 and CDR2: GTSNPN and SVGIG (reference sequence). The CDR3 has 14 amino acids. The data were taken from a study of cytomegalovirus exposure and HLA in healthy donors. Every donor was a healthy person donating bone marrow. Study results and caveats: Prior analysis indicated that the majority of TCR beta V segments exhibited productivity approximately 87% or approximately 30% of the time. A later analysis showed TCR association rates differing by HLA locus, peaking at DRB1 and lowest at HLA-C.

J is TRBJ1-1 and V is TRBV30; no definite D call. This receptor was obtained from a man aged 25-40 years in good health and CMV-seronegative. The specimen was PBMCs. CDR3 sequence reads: CAWSVGVGNTEAFF. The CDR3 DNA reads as TGTGCCTGGAGTGTAGGAGTAGGGAACACTGAAGCTTTCTTT.